The 18 T cell receptor beta chains below come from one sample, sequenced in a study of blood T cell repertoires in COVID-19. Sequencing used immunoSEQ multiplex PCR; TCRdb keeps in-frame clones, though not all of them. Here the sample spans 150,000 or so clones, about four fifths being singletons. Sequenced: peripheral blood. The receptor source for this set is a woman of 80 years or more with acute or convalescent COVID-19.

A single count supports this clone. V and J are TRBV18 and TRBJ1-1, with unresolved D. The length of the CDR3 is 15 residues. Trimming removed 6 bases at V and 4 bases at J, with 18 bases between. The V gene's germline CDR1 is KGHSH and CDR2 LQKENI. The CDR3 loop is CASSSARGSGTEAFF. The CDR3 DNA follows: TGTGCCAGCTCTTCAGCCCGCGGTTCGGGCACTGAAGCTTTCTTT.

This clone was observed a few times. The chain recombines TRBV4-2 with TRBJ1-1, with no clear D. The V gene lost 0 bases and the J gene lost 1 base, with 3 bases spanning the gap. The V gene's germline CDR1 is LGHNA and CDR2 YNFKEQ. The length of the CDR3 is 13 residues. CDR3 region: CASSQERNTEAFF. In nucleotides, the CDR3 is TGTGCCAGCAGCCAAGAGAGGAACACTGAAGCTTTCTTT.

The rearrangement links TRBV7-9 to TRBJ1-4; tentatively, D is TRBD1 (6 bases). V was trimmed by 1 base and J by 8 bases, leaving 8 bases between them. The CDR3 is 13 amino acids. Germline V gene sequence: CDR1 SEHNR, CDR2 FQNEAQ (reference sequence). Written as DNA, the CDR3 is TGTGCCAGCAGCTTAGGGGGGCTGGAAAAACTGTTTTTT. It is translated as CASSLGGLEKLFF.

The chain has TRBV15 and TRBJ2-5, with 13 bases that match TRBD2. This CDR3 is built from 15 residues. Trimming at V came to 5 bases and at J to 5 bases, leaving 5 bases not matched to a gene. Germline V CDR1 and CDR2: LNHNV, YYDKDF (reference sequence). CDR3 loop: CATSRTSGGFETQYF. DNA of the CDR3: TGTGCCACCAGCCGGACTAGCGGGGGTTTTGAGACCCAGTACTTC.

This clone showed up just a few times. The chain links TRBV6-1 to TRBJ2-4; TRBD1 matches at 9 bases. Germline CDR1 MNHNS, CDR2 SASEGT. V lost 4 bases, J lost 2 bases, and 6 bases stayed unmatched. There are 16 residues in the CDR3. CDR3 region: CASSGTGGGSKNIQYF. The CDR3, as DNA: TGTGCCAGCAGTGGTACAGGGGGCGGTTCCAAAAACATTCAGTACTTC.

This clone was seen a handful of times. The rearrangement uses TRBV7-3 and TRBJ2-5, with D perhaps TRBD2 (6 bases). The length of the CDR3 is 13 residues. V gave up 4 bases and J gave up 5 bases, with 11 bases separating them. Germline V gene data show CDR1 as SGHTA and CDR2 as FQGTGA. Here the CDR3 reads CASSSPGGETQYF. The CDR3 coding sequence is TGTGCCAGCAGCTCCCCTGGGGGGGAGACCCAGTACTTC.

This clone was seen just once. V and J are TRBV21-1 and TRBJ1-1; whether TRBD1, the table's D call, matches the DNA was not checked. TRBV21-1 is deemed a pseudogene. This CDR3 has 16 amino acids. Here the CDR3 DNA reads TGTGCCAGCAGCAACGAAAGGTCACAGGGGAACACTGAAGCTTTCTTT. The encoded protein is CASSNERSQGNTEAFF.

The chain has TRBV10-3 and TRBJ1-1, with D perhaps matching TRBD1 (5 bases). Deletions cut 4 bases from V and 3 bases from J, with 21 bases between. The length of the CDR3 is 17 residues. Germline CDR1 and CDR2: ENHRY and SYGVKD. The CDR3 DNA is TGTGCCATCAGTGTGGGGCCTTCGGGTGGGTCCGACACTGAAGCTTTCTTT. It translates to CAISVGPSGGSDTEAFF.

In its sample, this clone was seen once. This sequence joins TRBV7-2 and TRBJ1-5; a possible D gene is TRBD1 (5 bases). V was trimmed by 4 bases and J by 4 bases, leaving 8 bases between them. The length of the CDR3 is 13 residues. Germline V gives CDR1 SGHTA, CDR2 FQGNSA. The CDR3 protein is CASSSGVNQPQHF. CDR3 nucleotide sequence: TGTGCCAGCAGCTCGGGGGTGAATCAGCCCCAGCATTTT.

The chain combines TRBV7-2 with TRBJ1-1; no clear D. This CDR3 has 13 residues. CDR1 SGHTA and CDR2 FQGNSA come from the germline V gene. Trimming shortened V by 3 bases and J by 2 bases, and 7 bases separated the two germline ends. CDR3 nucleotides: TGTGCCAGCAGCTTTGGCATAAACACTGAAGCTTTCTTT. Its translation: CASSFGINTEAFF.

This clone was seen just once. V gene TRBV15 combines with J gene TRBJ2-5; 7 bases map to TRBD2. V lost 2 bases to trimming and J lost 6 bases; unmatched junction nucleotides: 6. This CDR3 is built from 14 residues. Germline CDR1 and CDR2: LNHNV and YYDKDF (reference sequence). The CDR3 region is CATSRSGLLKTQYF. The CDR3 nucleotides read TGTGCCACCAGCAGATCGGGACTACTAAAGACCCAGTACTTC.

The V and J genes are TRBV5-6 and TRBJ1-2; 9 bases match TRBD1. The germline V gene encodes CDR1 SGHDT and CDR2 YYEEEE. V lost 4 bases, J lost 7 bases, and 14 bases stayed unmatched. The CDR3 has 16 amino acids. Written as DNA, the CDR3 is TGTGCCAGCAGCGTGCGGACAGGGGCAACGGCACGTGGCTACACCTTC. Translating gives CASSVRTGATARGYTF.

The chain recombines TRBV7-7 with TRBJ2-2; 9 bases map to TRBD1. V was clipped by 4 bases and J by 5 bases; unmatched bases: 14. Per the germline V gene, CDR1 is SSHAT and CDR2 is FNYEAQ (reference sequence). The length of the CDR3 is 18 residues. Written as DNA, the CDR3 is TGTGCCAGCAGCTGGATCGTTGGGACAGGGTCTCAGACCGGGGAGCTGTTTTTT. It yields the protein CASSWIVGTGSQTGELFF. The full variable domain, rest sourced from reference TRBV7-7 and TRBJ2-2, is GAGVSQSPRYKVTKRGQDVTLRCDPISSHATLYWYQQALGQGPEFLTYFNYEAQPDKSGLPSDRFSAERPEGSISTLTIQRTEQRDSAMYRCASSWIVGTGSQTGELFFGEGSRLTVL.

The table lists this clone with a count of one. The chain combines TRBV5-1 with TRBJ1-2; maybe TRBD1 (6 bases). CDR3 length: 15 amino acids. V lost 0 bases and J lost 4, with 13 bases in between. From germline, CDR1 is SGHRS and CDR2 YFSETQ. The CDR3 protein is CASSLVADRIYGYTF. As DNA, the CDR3 is TGCGCCAGCAGCTTGGTGGCGGACAGAATCTATGGCTACACCTTC.

The rearrangement uses TRBV7-9 and TRBJ2-3, with TRBD2 matching 8 bases. Losses at the gene ends were 5 bases for V and 4 bases for J; bases not matched to a gene: 11. In germline, CDR1 is SEHNR, CDR2 FQNEAQ (reference sequence). The CDR3 consists of 16 residues. The CDR3 loop is CASSLMGRGAPDTQYF. CDR3 nucleotide sequence: TGTGCCAGCAGCCTGATGGGGCGGGGGGCCCCAGATACGCAGTATTTT. The whole variable domain, remainder taken from reference TRBV7-9 and TRBJ2-3, is DTGVSQNPRHKITKRGQNVTFRCDPISEHNRLYWYRQTLGQGPEFLTYFQNEAQLEKSRLLSDRFSAERPKGSFSTLEIQRTEQGDSAMYLCASSLMGRGAPDTQYFGPGTRLTVL.

The gene calls are TRBV2 and TRBJ1-2, with 7 bases identical to TRBD1. CDR3 length: 12 residues. The trim removed 10 bases at V and 2 bases at J, leaving 4 bases unmatched. Per the germline V gene, CDR1 is SNHLY and CDR2 is FYNNEI. CDR3 in amino acids: CAIQGQNYGYTF. In DNA form, the CDR3 reads TGTGCCATCCAGGGACAGAACTATGGCTACACCTTC.

This rearrangement joins TRBV30 to TRBJ1-4; TRBD1 matches at 8 bases. V lost 2 bases and J lost 7; bases outside the gene matches: 12. The CDR3 is made up of 16 amino acids. Germline CDR1 reads GTSNPN; CDR2 reads SVGIG (reference sequence). CDR3 loop: CAWSRSGTGVGEKLFF. The CDR3 DNA sequence: TGTGCCTGGAGTCGATCCGGGACAGGCGTCGGTGAAAAACTGTTTTTT.

The chain couples TRBV14 to TRBJ1-6, with 9 bases fitting TRBD1. Trimming cost V 3 bases and J 10 bases; bases outside gene matches: 19. This CDR3 spans 19 amino acids. The germline V gene has CDR1 SGHDN and CDR2 FVKESK. CDR3 nucleotide sequence: TGTGCCAGCAGCCAGGGACAGGGACGGTCCAGAAAGCCTAACTCACCCCTCCACTTT. It translates to CASSQGQGRSRKPNSPLHF.